One sample yielded the 27 T cell receptor beta chains listed below, sequenced in a study of T cells in Graves' hyperthyroidism and ophthalmopathy. There were TCR beta CDR3 regions amplified from RNA transcripts. First-round RT-PCR of the TCR CDR3 relied on the HTBI primer set. TCRdb called the multiplex PCR reads again in MiXCR, with one record for every CDR3 protein. The sample includes 500,000 to 600,000 distinct CDR3 sequences, approximately 15% of them seen just once. Sequencing used blood. All receptors derive from a woman between 18 and 30 years old with Graves' hyperthyroidism.

The V call is TRBV4-1, the J call TRBJ2-6, with D uncertain. The CDR3 extends over 18 amino acids. The germline gives CDR1 MGHRA, CDR2 YSYEKL. V was clipped by 1 base and J by 0 bases, with 13 bases between them. CDR3 coding DNA: TGCGCCAGCAGCCAAGGGGCAGCGCGGTCCTCTGGGGCCAACGTCCTGACTTTC. Protein sequence: CASSQGAARSSGANVLTF.

The V and J genes are TRBV6-5 and TRBJ2-7; D is ambiguous. CDR1 and CDR2 from the germline V gene are MNHEY and SVGAGI. V was clipped by 0 bases and J by 3 bases, with 6 bases between them. The CDR3 runs 13 residues. CDR3 in DNA: TGTGCCAGCAGTTACTCGATTCACTACGAGCAGTACTTC. Translated, it gives CASSYSIHYEQYF.

Many counts were recorded for this clonotype. This chain connects TRBV2 to TRBJ2-6; 12 bases agree with TRBD2. The CDR3 is 17 residues long. Germline V gene data show CDR1 as SNHLY and CDR2 as FYNNEI. V shed 4 bases, J shed 4 bases, and the junction held 5 bases outside the gene matches. The CDR3 reads CASSATSGSLGANVLTF. The DNA for the CDR3 is TGTGCCAGCAGTGCGACTAGCGGGAGCCTGGGGGCCAACGTCCTGACTTTC. The variable domain in full, with the rest retrieved from reference TRBV2 and TRBJ2-6, is EPEVTQTPSHQVTQMGQEVILRCVPISNHLYFYWYRQILGQKVEFLVSFYNNEISEKSEIFDDQFSVERPDGSNFTLKIRSTKLEDSAMYFCASSATSGSLGANVLTFGAGSRLTVL.

This clonotype was counted ten times or more. The chain couples TRBV7-8 to TRBJ1-2; 9 nucleotides agree with TRBD1. The trim removed 4 bases at V and 6 bases at J, leaving 9 bases unmatched. The germline V gene encodes CDR1 SGHVS and CDR2 FQNEAQ. The CDR3 consists of 15 residues. The CDR3 loop reads CASSSLDWDRDGYTF. The CDR3, as DNA: TGTGCCAGCAGCTCTTTGGATTGGGACAGGGATGGCTACACCTTC.

This clonotype was observed at least ten times. CDR3 DNA sequence: TGTGCCAGCAGTTTGCCAGGGGCGCGAGATGGCTACACCTTC. Its translation is CASSLPGARDGYTF. J is TRBJ1-2 and V is TRBV12-3 or TRBV12-4, with D possibly being TRBD1 (6 bases). This CDR3 has 14 amino acids. Trimming took 3 bases from V and 6 from J, leaving 14 bases between them.

Ten or more counts support this clonotype. The V call is TRBV12-3 or TRBV12-4, the J call TRBJ2-3; D may correspond to TRBD1 or TRBD2 (5 bases each). Trimming pared 6 bases from V and 4 bases from J, leaving 17 bases between. The CDR3 covers 15 residues. CDR3 bases: TGTGCCAGCAGCCCGGGGCTGGGGTTGGCAGATACGCAGTATTTT. It codes for CASSPGLGLADTQYF.

This clonotype was recorded many times. The genes are TRBV20-1 and TRBJ2-1, with D tentatively TRBD1 or TRBD2 (5 bases each). The CDR3 has 15 residues. Germline CDR1 and CDR2: DFQATT and SNEGSKA (reference sequence). Trimming stripped 5 bases from V and 2 bases from J, with 16 bases between. The CDR3 nucleotides read TGCAGTGCTCGAGGGGACGGATTTCCCTACAATGAGCAGTTCTTC. It is translated as CSARGDGFPYNEQFF.

This clonotype turned up a few times. CDR3 sequence reads: CASSSQGDSYEQYF. The CDR3 DNA is TGCGCCAGCAGCTCCCAGGGGGACTCCTACGAGCAGTACTTC. The chain links TRBV5-1 to TRBJ2-7; 7 bases fit TRBD1. CDR1 SGHRS and CDR2 YFSETQ come from the germline V gene. The length of the CDR3 is 14 residues. The V and J ends lost 3 bases and 0 bases, in that order; junction bases with no gene match: 3.

Comment on this clonotype: This may be a read error: a much more frequent sequence differs by one nucleotide. The J gene is TRBJ1-5, the V gene TRBV7-2; weak D call: TRBD1 (6 bases). This CDR3 contains 18 residues. Germline values: CDR1 SGHTA, CDR2 FQGNSA. CDR3 loop: CASSLLGQHVISNQPLHF. Here the CDR3 DNA reads TGTGCCAGCAGCTTACTAGGACAGCATGTCATTAGCAATCAGCCCCTGCATTTT.

This clonotype showed up many times. The V call is TRBV24-1, the J call TRBJ2-3; the D gene could be TRBD1 or TRBD2 (5 bases each). Germline CDR1 reads KGHDR; CDR2 reads SFDVKD. V gave up 0 bases and J gave up 0 bases, with 6 bases separating them. The CDR3 is 15 amino acids. This CDR3 reads CATSDLGGSTDTQYF. CDR3 nucleotide sequence: TGTGCCACCAGTGATTTGGGGGGTAGCACAGATACGCAGTATTTT.

This clonotype has at least ten counts. V is TRBV11-2 and J is TRBJ2-2; D is perhaps TRBD1 (6 bases). Germline values: CDR1 SGHAT, CDR2 FQNNGV. Trimming stripped 5 bases from V and 2 bases from J, with 15 bases between. The CDR3 runs 16 residues. The CDR3 DNA sequence: TGTGCCAGCAGCACATACAGGGCCCCTAACACCGGGGAGCTGTTTTTT. Amino acids: CASSTYRAPNTGELFF.

This clonotype was counted at least ten times. The CDR3, as DNA: TGTGCCAGCAGCCCAAGACAGGGCCATGAGCAGTTCTTC. This sequence encodes CASSPRQGHEQFF. The chain is built from TRBV7-9 and TRBJ2-1; 7 positions agree with TRBD1. The CDR3 totals 13 residues. The V gene's germline CDR1 is SEHNR and CDR2 FQNEAQ (reference sequence). The J segment lost 8 bases and the V segment lost 5 bases, leaving 6 bases of the junction unmatched.

The V call is TRBV24-1, the J call TRBJ1-1, with TRBD1 identical over 8 bases. Germline trimming cut 3 bases from V and 7 bases from J; bases unmatched to any gene: 6. The CDR3 loop spans 14 amino acids. CDR1 and CDR2 (germline): KGHDR, SFDVKD. Here the CDR3 DNA reads TGTGCCACCAGTGATGAGACAGGGGTGGGTGAAGCTTTCTTT. This codes for CATSDETGVGEAFF.

The table lists this clonotype with many counts. The chain combines TRBV3-1 with TRBJ1-1, with TRBD1 identical over 10 bases. Germline-derived CDR1 and CDR2 are LGHDT and YNNKEL (reference sequence). This CDR3 region has 15 residues. Germline trimming cut 3 bases from V and 5 bases from J; bases unmatched to any gene: 6. CDR3 region: CASSQGQGRGTEAFF. The CDR3 bases are TGTGCCAGCAGCCAGGGACAGGGGAGAGGGACTGAAGCTTTCTTT.

This clonotype occurred a few times. The chain joins TRBV24-1 to TRBJ1-1; D is uncertain. The germline V gene encodes CDR1 KGHDR and CDR2 SFDVKD. Trimming removed 9 bases at V and 0 bases at J, with 10 bases between. The CDR3 is 13 amino acids. Here the CDR3 DNA reads TGTGCCACCTCAACCCCTATGAACACTGAAGCTTTCTTT. This sequence encodes CATSTPMNTEAFF.

This clonotype was picked up many times. The chain uses TRBV20-1 and TRBJ1-1; no clear D. CDR1 is DFQATT and CDR2 is SNEGSKA in the germline V gene (reference sequence). The length of the CDR3 is 13 residues. Trimming left V 1 base short and J 1 base short, with 7 bases between. CDR3 sequence reads: CSARVPRNTEAFF. CDR3 in DNA: TGCAGTGCTAGAGTTCCACGGAACACTGAAGCTTTCTTT.

In this sample, this clonotype turned up a few times. This chain uses TRBV20-1 with TRBJ2-1; unclear D gene. Germline CDR1 DFQATT, CDR2 SNEGSKA (reference sequence). There are 11 residues in the CDR3. Trimming took 1 base from V and 8 from J, leaving 6 bases between them. The CDR3 loop is CSARGDYEQFF. DNA for the CDR3: TGCAGTGCTAGAGGGGATTATGAGCAGTTCTTC.

Only a few counts were recorded for this clonotype. The V gene is TRBV18, the J gene TRBJ2-2; TRBD2 aligns across 11 bases. The V gene end was trimmed by 4 bases and the J gene end by 6 bases; junction bases not matched to a gene: 4. The CDR3 extends over 15 amino acids. CDR1 and CDR2 from the germline V gene are KGHSH and LQKENI. Written as DNA, the CDR3 is TGTGCCAGCTCACAACTAGCGGGAGTTTCCGGGGAGCTGTTTTTT. Translation: CASSQLAGVSGELFF.

The sample holds many counts of this clonotype. The chain employs TRBV6-1 and TRBJ2-3, with D unclear. V was trimmed by 5 bases and J by 0 bases, leaving 15 bases between them. The CDR3 totals 16 residues. Germline V gene lookup returns CDR1 MNHNS and CDR2 SASEGT. The CDR3 is CASSHTPPASTDTQYF. The CDR3 nucleotides are TGTGCCAGCAGTCATACACCCCCGGCAAGCACAGATACGCAGTATTTT.

This chain connects TRBV6-4 to TRBJ2-3, with a weak D call TRBD2 (6 bases). CDR3 length: 14 residues. V lost 8 bases and J lost 0, with 12 bases in between. CDR1 MRHNA and CDR2 SNTAGT come from the germline V gene. The DNA of the CDR3 is TGTGCCAGCGCTCCTGGGACTAGCACAGATACGCAGTATTTT. Its translation is CASAPGTSTDTQYF.

The chain recombines TRBV10-2 with TRBJ2-7, with 12 bases fitting TRBD2. The germline V gene encodes CDR1 WSHSY and CDR2 SAAADI. The CDR3 runs 14 residues. Trimming removed 4 bases from V and 6 bases from J; junction bases left unmatched: 4. The DNA for the CDR3 is TGCGCCAGCAGTGGACTAGCGGGAGTTTCCGAGCAGTACTTC. This encodes CASSGLAGVSEQYF.

V usage is TRBV15 and J usage is TRBJ2-7; weak D call: TRBD2 (6 bases). V dropped 0 bases and J dropped 0 bases, with 15 bases sitting between them. There are 17 residues in the CDR3. From germline, CDR1 is LNHNV and CDR2 YYDKDF (reference sequence). CDR3 sequence reads: CATSREGRGRSSYEQYF. In DNA, the CDR3 is TGTGCCACCAGCAGAGAAGGGCGGGGAAGAAGCTCCTACGAGCAGTACTTC.

The chain recombines TRBV2 with TRBJ1-2; D may be TRBD1 (6 bases). CDR1 SNHLY and CDR2 FYNNEI come from the germline V gene. Trimming removed 2 bases from V and 4 bases from J, with 11 bases in between. The CDR3 sequence is 14 residues long. The CDR3 nucleotides are TGTGCCAGCAGTGAATCCAGGGGTGGCTATGGCTACACCTTC. Residues: CASSESRGGYGYTF.

About this clonotype: Since a much larger clone is just one base distant, this may be a read error. The chain couples TRBV7-3 to TRBJ2-7; D may be TRBD1 or TRBD2 (7 bases each). This CDR3 is 15 amino acids long. CDR1 is SGHTA and CDR2 is FQGTGA in the germline V gene. The DNA for the CDR3 is TGTGCCAGCAGATTAAGCGGGACAGAGAACTACGAGCAGTACTTC. Encoded protein: CASRLSGTENYEQYF. The full variable domain, its missing parts supplied by reference TRBV7-3 and TRBJ2-7, is GAGVSQTPSNKVTEKGKYVELRCDPISGHTALYWYRQSLGQGPEFLIYFQGTGAADDSGLPNDRFFAVRPEGSVSTLKIQRTERGDSAVYLCASRLSGTENYEQYFGPGTRLTVT.

This clonotype appeared many times. V and J are TRBV29-1 and TRBJ2-3, with 12 positions matching TRBD1. Germline V gene sequence: CDR1 SQVTM, CDR2 ANQGSEA. V lost 1 base and J lost 1; bases outside the gene matches: 6. This CDR3 is 17 amino acids long. This CDR3 is CSVEGPGTGGGTDTQYF. CDR3 DNA sequence: TGCAGCGTTGAAGGGCCCGGGACAGGGGGCGGCACAGATACGCAGTATTTT.

This clonotype was detected many times. The V and J genes are TRBV6-2 or TRBV6-3 and TRBJ1-1, with D maybe TRBD1 (5 bases). V lost 7 bases and J lost 4, with 13 bases in between. Germline V lookup: CDR1 MNHEY, CDR2 SVGEGT. The CDR3 is 13 amino acids. For the CDR3, the DNA is TGTGCCAGCACTTCATCAGGGTTCACTGAAGCTTTCTTT. This encodes CASTSSGFTEAFF.

The sample holds many counts of this clonotype. The chain combines TRBV6-1 with TRBJ2-7; D might be TRBD1 or TRBD2, each matching 5 bases. CDR1 is MNHNS, CDR2 SASEGT, per germline. Trimming stripped 9 bases from V and 2 bases from J, with 17 bases between. The CDR3 is 14 residues long. CDR3 amino acids: CASKRRDGPYEQYF. The CDR3 DNA sequence: TGTGCCAGTAAGAGAAGGGACGGCCCCTACGAGCAGTACTTC.